This TCR beta chain originates from a study of molecular identifiers for immune sequencing clone quantification. Worth noting for this clonotype: This may be a read error, as it is one base from a much larger clone.

Germline V gene data show CDR1 as SEHNR and CDR2 as FQNEAQ (reference sequence). This CDR3 is 15 amino acids long. Using its own MiXCR run on the PCR reads, TCRdb lists one record per CDR3 protein. The table has more than 450,000 distinct CDR3 sequences, 20% to 25% seen once. Sequenced input: naive CD8+ T cells from blood, with Jurkat cell RNA spiked in. Subset of the sample: FACS-sorted CD8+CD4-CCR7+CD45RA+ naive T cells. This TCR was recovered from a human donor in good health. Some libraries in this study had Jurkat cell RNA spiked in. J is TRBJ1-1 and V is TRBV7-9; no clear D. The chain's CDR3 is CASSLSPDMSTEAFF. DNA of the CDR3: TGCGCCAGCAGCCTTTCACCCGACATGAGCACTGAAGCTTTCTTT. Variable domain in full (rest from reference TRBV7-9 and TRBJ1-1): DTGVSQNPRHKITKRGQNVTFRCDPISEHNRLYWYRQTLGQGPEFLTYFQNEAQLEKSRLLSDRFSAERPKGSFSTLEIQRTEQGDSAMYLCASSLSPDMSTEAFFGQGTRLTVV.